This T cell receptor (beta chain) emerged from a study of monozygotic twins with cystic fibrosis. Measured with immunoSEQ multiplex PCR; TCRdb has only the in-frame clones, and not every one. This sample has around 35,000 clones, with over 75% found just once. V gave up 7 bases and J gave up 0 bases; unmatched junction bases: 3. The CDR3 is 14 residues long. Germline V CDR1 and CDR2: SGHRS, YFSETQ. A note on this clone: Its antigen is currently unknown.

The study, taken as a whole, reports: Low clonality (median about 0.0095) suggested a mostly naive repertoire. Shared CDR3 numbers were not associated with age, concordance or severity. Co-twins had the most similar V usage for 13 of 16 pairs, J for 8.

Sequencing was carried out using blood. The chain uses TRBV5-1 and TRBJ2-7; 11 nucleotides line up with TRBD1. The sequence came from a girl aged 2-9 years with cystic fibrosis. The CDR3 nucleotides are TGCGCCAGCGGGGGGACAGGGGGCTCCTACGAGCAGTACTTC. Amino acids: CASGGTGGSYEQYF.